Listed here are 6 T cell receptor beta chains from one sample, sequenced in a study of blood T cell repertoires in COVID-19. Assay: immunoSEQ multiplex PCR; the TCRdb copy retains only in-frame clones and omits some. The sample has 100,000 to 150,000 clones, 86% seen once; the top ten hold around 4.2%. Sequencing used peripheral blood. The receptor source for this set is a man in his forties or fifties with acute or convalescent COVID-19.

V gene TRBV6-5 combines with J gene TRBJ2-1, with a weak D call TRBD1 (7 bases). This CDR3 spans 13 amino acids. Germline V lookup: CDR1 MNHEY, CDR2 SVGAGI. V lost 6 bases to trimming and J lost 4 bases, with 10 bases between them. This CDR3 is CASRSGGYNEQFF. The CDR3 region has the DNA TGTGCCAGCAGATCAGGGGGGTACAATGAGCAGTTCTTC.

This chain connects TRBV14 to TRBJ2-7; TRBD1 agrees at 7 bases. There are 15 residues in the CDR3. Per the germline V gene, CDR1 is SGHDN and CDR2 is FVKESK. J lost 5 bases, V lost 0 bases, and 7 bases had no gene match. The DNA for the CDR3 is TGTGCCAGCAGCCAAGATCTAGGGGGCACGGACGAGCAGTACTTC. This translates into CASSQDLGGTDEQYF. Filled out from reference TRBV14 and TRBJ2-7, the complete variable domain reads EAGVTQFPSHSVIEKGQTVTLRCDPISGHDNLYWYRRVMGKEIKFLLHFVKESKQDESGMPNNRFLAERTGGTYSTLKVQPAELEDSGVYFCASSQDLGGTDEQYFGPGTRLTVT.

The J gene is TRBJ2-7, the V gene TRBV5-4; the D gene is possibly TRBD2 (5 bases). Germline assignment: CDR1 SGHNT and CDR2 YYREEE (reference sequence). The CDR3 is 13 residues long. Trimming shortened V by 4 bases and J by 2 bases, and 10 bases separated the two germline ends. CDR3 in DNA: TGTGCCAGCAGCGGCGCCGGGACCTACGAGCAGTACTTC. This gives the protein CASSGAGTYEQYF.

Only one count was recorded for this clone. J is TRBJ1-1 and V is TRBV18; D unclear. Trimming cost V 3 bases and J 1 base, with 12 bases left between them. There are 15 residues in the CDR3. Germline V gene sequence: CDR1 KGHSH, CDR2 LQKENI. CDR3 in DNA: TGTGCCAGCTCACCTCCGAGGGTCCCGAACACTGAAGCTTTCTTT. Translated: CASSPPRVPNTEAFF. Looking up the rest from reference TRBV18 and TRBJ1-1 gives the full variable domain: NAGVMQNPRHLVRRRGQEARLRCSPMKGHSHVYWYRQLPEEGLKFMVYLQKENIIDESGMPKERFSAEFPKEGPSILRIQQVVRGDSAAYFCASSPPRVPNTEAFFGQGTRLTVV.

The chain carries TRBV2 and TRBJ2-7; TRBD2 aligns across 9 bases. Germline V gene lookup returns CDR1 SNHLY and CDR2 FYNNEI. With 8 bases clipped from V and 4 bases from J, the junction kept 15 bases outside the gene matches. The CDR3 covers 16 residues. The CDR3 DNA reads TGTGCCAGCTGGGACCTAGCGGGAACCCCGCTGTACGAGCAGTACTTC. Amino acid sequence: CASWDLAGTPLYEQYF.

This chain uses TRBV6-4 with TRBJ2-2; D is undetermined. The germline gives CDR1 MRHNA, CDR2 SNTAGT. The length of the CDR3 is 14 residues. Deletions cut 2 bases from V and 5 bases from J, with 9 bases between. The CDR3 sequence: CASSDDPGTGELFF. The CDR3, as DNA: TGTGCCAGCAGTGACGACCCCGGGACCGGGGAGCTGTTTTTT.